In this sample, the clone carrying this TCR beta chain turned up a few times. Its target is not known. This record comes from a study of T cells in Graves' hyperthyroidism and ophthalmopathy. Study information: Peripheral blood was drawn at first diagnosis, prior to all treatment.

Study results and limitations: Ophthalmopathy was identified by the model a median approximately 6.9 months ahead of onset.

There were TCR beta CDR3 regions amplified from RNA transcripts. HTBI primers were employed in a first-round RT-PCR of the TCR CDR3. Each CDR3 protein is one row after TCRdb ran MiXCR on the multiplex PCR reads. The sample shows approximately 510,000 distinct CDR3 sequences, less than 25% of them seen only once. V shed 2 bases, J shed 0 bases, and the junction held 9 bases outside the gene matches. The CDR3 has 17 amino acids. CDR1 is MNHNS and CDR2 is SASEGT in the germline V gene. The definition of stable Graves' hyperthyroidism was no ophthalmopathy progression within 18 months. Subjects aged 18 to 65 presented with newly diagnosed hyperthyroidism of less than 2 months' duration.

The sequencing sample was made of blood. This clonotype originated in a young man with Graves' hyperthyroidism. J is TRBJ1-1 and V is TRBV6-1; TRBD1 matches at 7 bases. The CDR3 DNA sequence: TGTGCCAGCAGTGAACCCTCAGGGGGTGTCATGAACACTGAAGCTTTCTTT. This gives the protein CASSEPSGGVMNTEAFF.